This T cell receptor (beta chain) was obtained from a study of shared clonotypes between healthy human individuals. Profiled with immunoSEQ multiplex PCR; TCRdb holds only in-frame clones, not every one. Here the sample spans fewer than 2.5 million clones, roughly 93% being singletons. This clone was recorded once. CDR3 length equals 16 residues. Germline V gene data show CDR1 as KGHSH and CDR2 as LQKENI. V was trimmed by 3 bases and J by 4 bases, leaving 18 bases between them. Naive CD45RA+ and memory CD45RA-negative subsets were split from CD4+ cells. The clonotype was recovered from a young man in good health. Some clones in this sample may be carry-over from other donors' samples. Input material: naive CD4+ T cells from PBMCs. Subset given: CD45RA+ positively selected. The gene calls are TRBV18 and TRBJ1-2; D remains unclear. The CDR3 sequence: CASSPKADAPRYGYTF. CDR3 DNA: TGTGCCAGCTCACCGAAGGCAGACGCGCCTCGCTATGGCTACACCTTC.